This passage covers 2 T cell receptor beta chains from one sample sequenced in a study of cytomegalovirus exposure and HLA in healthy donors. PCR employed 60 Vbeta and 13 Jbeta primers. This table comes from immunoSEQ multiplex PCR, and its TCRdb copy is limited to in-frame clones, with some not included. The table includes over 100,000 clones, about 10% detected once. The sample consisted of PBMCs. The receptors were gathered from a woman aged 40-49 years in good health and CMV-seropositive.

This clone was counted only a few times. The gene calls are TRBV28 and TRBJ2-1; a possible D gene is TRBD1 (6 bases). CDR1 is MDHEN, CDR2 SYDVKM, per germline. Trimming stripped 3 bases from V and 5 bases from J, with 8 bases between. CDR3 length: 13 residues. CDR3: CASSLTGHNEQFF. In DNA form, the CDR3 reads TGTGCCAGCAGTTTGACAGGTCACAATGAGCAGTTCTTC.

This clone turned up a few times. In DNA form, the CDR3 reads TGTGCCGTCCGGTCTCGGGACAGGTTTAACACTGAAGCTTTCTTT. Translated: CAVRSRDRFNTEAFF. V is TRBV27 and J is TRBJ1-1, with 8 bases aligning to TRBD1. The CDR3 covers 15 residues. The germline V gene has CDR1 MNHEY and CDR2 SMNVEV (reference sequence). With V trimmed by 11 bases and J by 2 bases, 13 bases remained unmatched.